One TCR beta chain is described in this entry. This sample was taken from a study of blood T cell repertoires in COVID-19. Study-level background: Samples representing acute and convalescent COVID-19 were sourced from the United States, Italy and Spain. The analysed material was cDNA or gDNA that came from T cells, B-cell-depleted T cells, or PBMCs.

Original methodology: Amplification of reference gene primers provided the estimated nucleated cell counts. The table came from immunoSEQ multiplex PCR; TCRdb's copy has only in-frame clones and leaves some out. The V and J calls and clone size come from that table; D and trimming were worked out from the DNA. The sample has approximately 59,000 clones; roughly 81% are singletons. CDR1 is SQVTM, CDR2 ANQGSEA, per germline. The CDR3 consists of 14 residues. V shed 7 bases, J shed 9 bases, and the junction held 7 bases outside the gene matches. The TCR originated in a man older than 75 with acute or convalescent COVID-19. This sequence joins TRBV29-1 and TRBJ2-1; 15 bases match TRBD2. Sequencing used peripheral blood. Written as DNA, the CDR3 is TGCAGCGGGCGGACTAGCGGGGGGGCTGGTGAGCAGTTCTTC. Encoded protein: CSGRTSGGAGEQFF.